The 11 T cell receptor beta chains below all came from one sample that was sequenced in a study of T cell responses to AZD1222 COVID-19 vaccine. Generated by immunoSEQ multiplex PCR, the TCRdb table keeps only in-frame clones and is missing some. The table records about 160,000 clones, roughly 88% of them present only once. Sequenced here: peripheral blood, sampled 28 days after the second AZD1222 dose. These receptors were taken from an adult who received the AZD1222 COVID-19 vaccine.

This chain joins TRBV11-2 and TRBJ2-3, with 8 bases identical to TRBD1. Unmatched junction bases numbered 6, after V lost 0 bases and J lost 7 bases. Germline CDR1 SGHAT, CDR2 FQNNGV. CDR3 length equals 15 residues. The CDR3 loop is CASSLETGGSNTQYF. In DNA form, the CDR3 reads TGTGCCAGCAGCTTAGAAACAGGGGGGTCAAATACGCAGTATTTT.

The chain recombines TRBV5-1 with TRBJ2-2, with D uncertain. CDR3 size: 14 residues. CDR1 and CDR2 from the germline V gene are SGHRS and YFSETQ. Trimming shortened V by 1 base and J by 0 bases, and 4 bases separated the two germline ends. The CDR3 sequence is CASSLTTNTGELFF. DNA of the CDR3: TGCGCCAGCAGCTTGACAACGAACACCGGGGAGCTGTTTTTT. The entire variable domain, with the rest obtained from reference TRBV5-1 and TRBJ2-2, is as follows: KAGVTQTPRYLIKTRGQQVTLSCSPISGHRSVSWYQQTPGQGLQFLFEYFSETQRNKGNFPGRFSGRQFSNSRSEMNVSTLELGDSALYLCASSLTTNTGELFFGEGSRLTVL.

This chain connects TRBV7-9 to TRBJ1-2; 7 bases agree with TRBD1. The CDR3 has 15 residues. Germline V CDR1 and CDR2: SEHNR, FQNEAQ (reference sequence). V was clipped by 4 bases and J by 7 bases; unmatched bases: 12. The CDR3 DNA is TGTGCCAGCAGCTACCATACAGGGGCTGAGGGTGGCTACACCTTC. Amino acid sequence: CASSYHTGAEGGYTF.

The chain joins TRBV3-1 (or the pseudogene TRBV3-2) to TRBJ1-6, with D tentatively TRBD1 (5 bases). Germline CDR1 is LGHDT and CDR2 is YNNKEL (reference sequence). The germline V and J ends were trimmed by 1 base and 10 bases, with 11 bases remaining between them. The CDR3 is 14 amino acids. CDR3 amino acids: CASSQVQGISPLHF. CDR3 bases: TGTGCCAGCAGCCAAGTGCAGGGTATCTCACCCCTCCACTTT.

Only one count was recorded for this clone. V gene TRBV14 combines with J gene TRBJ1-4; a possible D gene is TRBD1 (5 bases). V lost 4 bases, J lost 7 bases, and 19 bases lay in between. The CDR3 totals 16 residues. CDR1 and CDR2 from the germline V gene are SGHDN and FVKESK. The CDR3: CASSPGNRPMSEKLFF. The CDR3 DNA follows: TGTGCCAGCAGCCCAGGGAATCGGCCGATGAGTGAAAAACTGTTTTTT.

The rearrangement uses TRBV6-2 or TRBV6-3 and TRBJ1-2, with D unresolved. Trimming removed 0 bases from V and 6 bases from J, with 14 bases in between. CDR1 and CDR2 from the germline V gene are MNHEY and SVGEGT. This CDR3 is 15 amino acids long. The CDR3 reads CASSYSGGSLNGYTF. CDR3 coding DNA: TGTGCCAGCAGTTACTCAGGTGGCTCGCTGAATGGCTACACCTTC.

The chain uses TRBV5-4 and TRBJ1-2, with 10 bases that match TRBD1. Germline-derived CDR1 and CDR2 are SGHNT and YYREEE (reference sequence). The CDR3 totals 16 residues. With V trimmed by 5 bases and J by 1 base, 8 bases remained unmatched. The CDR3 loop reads CASRRAGTGDNYGYTF. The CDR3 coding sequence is TGTGCCAGCAGGCGTGCCGGGACAGGGGATAACTATGGCTACACCTTC.

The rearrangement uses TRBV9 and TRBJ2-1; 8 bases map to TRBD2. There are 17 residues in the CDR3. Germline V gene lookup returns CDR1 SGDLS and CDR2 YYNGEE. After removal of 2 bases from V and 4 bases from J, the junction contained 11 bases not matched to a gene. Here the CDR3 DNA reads TGTGCCAGCAGCGTTGAACCGCCGGGGGGGTTATACAATGAGCAGTTCTTC. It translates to CASSVEPPGGLYNEQFF.

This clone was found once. The CDR3 sequence: CASSLGPPDRNGYTF. As DNA, the CDR3 is TGCGCCAGCAGCTTGGGCCCCCCGGACAGGAATGGCTACACCTTC. The chain is built from TRBV5-1 and TRBJ1-2, with 7 nucleotides matching TRBD1. Germline V gene sequence: CDR1 SGHRS, CDR2 YFSETQ. The CDR3 length is 15 residues. Germline trimming cut 0 bases from V and 6 bases from J; bases unmatched to any gene: 8.

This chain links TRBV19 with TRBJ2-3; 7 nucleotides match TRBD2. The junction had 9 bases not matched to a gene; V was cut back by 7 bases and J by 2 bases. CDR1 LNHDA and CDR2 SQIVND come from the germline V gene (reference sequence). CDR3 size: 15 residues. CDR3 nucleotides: TGTGCCAGTACCCCCGAGCGGGGCTTCACAGATACGCAGTATTTT. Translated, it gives CASTPERGFTDTQYF.

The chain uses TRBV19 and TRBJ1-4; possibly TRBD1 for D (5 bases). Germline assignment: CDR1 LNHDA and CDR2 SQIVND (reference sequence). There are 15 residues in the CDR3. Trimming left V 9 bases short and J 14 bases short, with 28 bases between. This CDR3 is CASADPQAGRGVLFF. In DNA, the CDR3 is TGTGCCAGCGCTGACCCACAGGCTGGCCGGGGGGTGCTGTTTTTT. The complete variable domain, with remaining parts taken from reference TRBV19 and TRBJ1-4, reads DGGITQSPKYLFRKEGQNVTLSCEQNLNHDAMYWYRQDPGQGLRLIYYSQIVNDFQKGDIAEGYSVSREKKESFPLTVTSAQKNPTAFYLCASADPQAGRGVLFFGSGTQLSVL.